These 9 T cell receptor beta chains originate from one sample sequenced in a study of cytomegalovirus exposure and HLA in healthy donors. Vbeta (60) and Jbeta (13) primers were used in the PCR. Clones were read by immunoSEQ multiplex PCR, and TCRdb kept only the in-frame ones, dropping some. The sample consists of some 200,000 clones, 82% of them appearing once. The specimen sequenced was PBMCs. The receptors stem from a woman between 18 and 29 years old in good health and CMV-seronegative.

This clone was detected only a few times. The genes are TRBV6-1 and TRBJ2-7, with TRBD1 matching 7 bases. V shed 6 bases, J shed 2 bases, and the junction held 10 bases outside the gene matches. The CDR3 spans 15 residues. Germline V gene lookup returns CDR1 MNHNS and CDR2 SASEGT. The CDR3 region has the DNA TGTGCCAGCAGGGCCTCCGGGACAGTGGCCTACGAGCAGTACTTC. This sequence encodes CASRASGTVAYEQYF.

This clone was seen only a few times. The chain links TRBV7-9 to TRBJ2-1; D gene unclear. Germline assignment: CDR1 SEHNR and CDR2 FQNEAQ (reference sequence). Trimming cost V 5 bases and J 10 bases, with 9 bases left between them. This CDR3 has 11 amino acids. The CDR3 nucleotides read TGTGCCAGCAGCCCCCCTGGCGAGCAGTTCTTC. It specifies CASSPPGEQFF.

This chain links TRBV7-9 with TRBJ2-1; 7 bases are shared with TRBD2. Germline assignment: CDR1 SEHNR and CDR2 FQNEAQ (reference sequence). This CDR3 contains 15 residues. With 5 bases clipped from V and 4 bases from J, the junction kept 8 bases outside the gene matches. CDR3 sequence: CASSTSSGTYNEQFF. CDR3 DNA sequence: TGTGCCAGCAGCACCTCCAGCGGGACGTACAATGAGCAGTTCTTC.

This chain uses TRBV6-8 with TRBJ1-6; TRBD1 matches at 7 bases. V shed 6 bases and J 7 bases; nucleotides not matched to a gene: 9. Germline CDR1 and CDR2: MNHGY and SAAAGT. The CDR3 spans 15 residues. In nucleotides, the CDR3 is TGTGCCAGCAGCGACAGGGACCTATGGAATTCACCCCTCCACTTT. The encoded protein is CASSDRDLWNSPLHF.

This clone was found once. The chain has TRBV7-6 and TRBJ2-5; 9 nucleotides agree with TRBD1. The end of the DNA is better explained by TRBJ2-7, so the J call may be wrong. This CDR3 comprises 17 residues. Per the germline V gene, CDR1 is SGHVS and CDR2 is FNYEAQ. The CDR3 reads CASSLAGTGTGSGEQYF. CDR3 nucleotide sequence: TGTGCCAGCAGCTTAGCAGGAACCGGGACAGGGTCGGGCGAGCAGTACTTC.

The V gene is TRBV5-1, the J gene TRBJ2-7; 7 bases are a match to TRBD1. The CDR3 has 14 amino acids. The trim removed 5 bases at V and 5 bases at J, leaving 10 bases unmatched. The germline V gene has CDR1 SGHRS and CDR2 YFSETQ. The CDR3 coding sequence is TGCGCCAGCAGGAACACAGGGGTAGGCAACGAGCAGTACTTC. Translating gives CASRNTGVGNEQYF.

This chain connects TRBV10-3 to TRBJ2-3, with 7 bases lining up with TRBD2. The CDR3 runs 12 residues. With 11 bases clipped from V and 4 bases from J, the junction kept 6 bases outside the gene matches. From germline, CDR1 is ENHRY and CDR2 SYGVKD. Written as DNA, the CDR3 is TGTGCCTCCCGGGGGGAGGCAGATACGCAGTATTTT. This gives the protein CASRGEADTQYF.

The J gene is TRBJ2-7, the V gene TRBV7-2; D perhaps matches TRBD2 (5 bases). Trimming removed 1 base at V and 4 bases at J, with 11 bases between. There are 14 residues in the CDR3. Germline CDR1 reads SGHTA; CDR2 reads FQGNSA. This CDR3 reads CASSLERLAYEQYF. In DNA form, the CDR3 reads TGTGCCAGCAGCTTAGAGCGCCTAGCTTACGAGCAGTACTTC.

The chain has TRBV7-2 and TRBJ2-1; 11 bases agree with TRBD2. The CDR3 runs to 15 residues. Germline CDR1 is SGHTA and CDR2 is FQGNSA. Germline trimming cut 4 bases from V and 7 bases from J; bases unmatched to any gene: 6. CDR3 coding DNA: TGTGCCAGCAGCTCGAGGGCTAGCGGGGGGAATGAGCAGTTCTTC. Residues: CASSSRASGGNEQFF.